This T cell receptor beta chain was recorded in a study of cytomegalovirus exposure and HLA in healthy donors. Findings and limits, study-wide: It was likely that a cluster of highly shared sequence variants was a sequencing artifact.

Primers: 60 Vbeta forward and 13 Jbeta reverse. Here immunoSEQ multiplex PCR was the method, and the copy in TCRdb shows in-frame clones only, minus some. Counted here are fewer than 250,000 clones, about 89% occurring once; the ten biggest clones make up roughly 1.3%. Concerning this clone: Antigen unknown.

V dropped 8 bases and J dropped 1 base, with 14 bases sitting between them. Germline V gives CDR1 MNHNS, CDR2 SASEGT. The CDR3 sequence is 15 residues long. The rearrangement joins TRBV6-1 to TRBJ2-2; the D gene is possibly TRBD2 (6 bases). The specimen sequenced was PBMCs. This clonotype was obtained from a man younger than 40 in good health and CMV-seronegative. In DNA form, the CDR3 reads TGTGCCAGCCGGGGGAGACAGCAGAACACCGGGGAGCTGTTTTTT. Translating gives CASRGRQQNTGELFF.